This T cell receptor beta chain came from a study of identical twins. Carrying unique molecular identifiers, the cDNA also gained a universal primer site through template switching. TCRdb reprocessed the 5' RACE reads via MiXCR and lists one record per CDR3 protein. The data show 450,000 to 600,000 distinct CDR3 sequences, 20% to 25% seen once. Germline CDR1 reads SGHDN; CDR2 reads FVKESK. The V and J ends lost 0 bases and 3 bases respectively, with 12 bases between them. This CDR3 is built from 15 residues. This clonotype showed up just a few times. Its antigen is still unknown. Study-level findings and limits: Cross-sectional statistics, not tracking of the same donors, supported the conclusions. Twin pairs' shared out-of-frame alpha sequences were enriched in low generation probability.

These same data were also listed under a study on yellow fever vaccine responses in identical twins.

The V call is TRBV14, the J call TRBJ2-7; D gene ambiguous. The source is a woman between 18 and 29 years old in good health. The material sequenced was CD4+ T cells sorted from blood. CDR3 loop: CASSQEPGIVYEQYF. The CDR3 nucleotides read TGTGCCAGCAGCCAAGAGCCTGGGATCGTCTACGAGCAGTACTTC.